This T cell receptor (beta chain) was sequenced during a study of identical twins. Study-level points and caveats: Out-of-frame sharing of TCR alpha in monozygotic twins was underestimated by models.

TCRdb processed the 5' RACE reads anew with MiXCR; each CDR3 protein has one entry. The sample lists about 480,000 distinct CDR3 sequences, approximately 15% seen once, with 0.4% to 0.55% in the top ten. Trimming took 0 bases from V and 3 from J; bases not matched to a gene: 2. The CDR3 has 15 amino acids. This clonotype was observed a few times. Its specificity is not known. The same sample was also studied in work on yellow fever vaccine responses in identical twins. This second study says: Twins' vaccine T cell response reportedly seemed partly convergent, partly personalized.

The source of this sequence is a woman between 18 and 30 years old in good health. V usage is TRBV12-3 or TRBV12-4 and J usage is TRBJ1-5, with 7 bases aligning to TRBD1. Sequencing used CD4+ T cells sorted from blood. CDR3 bases: TGTGCCAGCAGTTTAGCGGACAGGTTCAATCAGCCCCAGCATTTT. This codes for CASSLADRFNQPQHF.